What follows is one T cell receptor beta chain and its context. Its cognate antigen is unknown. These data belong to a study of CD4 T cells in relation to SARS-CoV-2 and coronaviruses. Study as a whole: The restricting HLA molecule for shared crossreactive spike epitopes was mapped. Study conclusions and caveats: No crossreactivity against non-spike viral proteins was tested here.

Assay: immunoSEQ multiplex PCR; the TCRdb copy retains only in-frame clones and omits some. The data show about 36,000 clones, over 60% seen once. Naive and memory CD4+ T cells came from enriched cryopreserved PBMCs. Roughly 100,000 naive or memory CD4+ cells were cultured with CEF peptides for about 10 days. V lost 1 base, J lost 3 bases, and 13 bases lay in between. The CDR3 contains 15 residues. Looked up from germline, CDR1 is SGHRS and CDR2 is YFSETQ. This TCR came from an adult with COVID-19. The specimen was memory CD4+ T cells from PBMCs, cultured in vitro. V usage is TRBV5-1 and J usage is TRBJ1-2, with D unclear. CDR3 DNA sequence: TGCGCCAGCAGCTTGTGGCGGGGTAGCGACTATGGCTACACCTTC. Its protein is CASSLWRGSDYGYTF.